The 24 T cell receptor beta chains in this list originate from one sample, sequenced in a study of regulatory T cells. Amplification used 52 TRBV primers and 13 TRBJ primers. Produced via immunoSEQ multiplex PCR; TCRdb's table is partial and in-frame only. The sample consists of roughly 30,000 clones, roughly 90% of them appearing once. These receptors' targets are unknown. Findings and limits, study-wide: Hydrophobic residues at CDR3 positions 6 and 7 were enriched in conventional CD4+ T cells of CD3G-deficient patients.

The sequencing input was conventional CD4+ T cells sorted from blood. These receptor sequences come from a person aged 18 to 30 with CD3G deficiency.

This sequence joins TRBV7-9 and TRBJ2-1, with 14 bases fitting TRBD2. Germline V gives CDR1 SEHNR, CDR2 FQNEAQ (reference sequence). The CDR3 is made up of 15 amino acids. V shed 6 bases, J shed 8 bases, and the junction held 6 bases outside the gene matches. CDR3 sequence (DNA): TGTGCCAGCAGTTCGGGACTAGCGGGAGCGGATGAGCAGTTCTTC. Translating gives CASSSGLAGADEQFF.

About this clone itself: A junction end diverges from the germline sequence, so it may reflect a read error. The CDR3 region is CASSRGQGLYEQYF. CDR3 DNA sequence: TGCGCCAGCAGTAGAGGTCAGGGGTTATACGAGCAGTACTTC. The chain combines TRBV6-6 with TRBJ2-7; possible D gene TRBD1, 6 bases. There are 14 residues in the CDR3. Per germline, CDR1 MNHNY and CDR2 SVGAGI (reference sequence).

CDR3 in DNA: TGTGCCAGCATGGGGACTAGCGCTACCTACGAGCAGTACTTC. This gives the protein CASMGTSATYEQYF. The J gene is TRBJ2-7, the V gene TRBV6-1; 10 bases map to TRBD2. Germline V lookup: CDR1 MNHNS, CDR2 SASEGT. There are 14 residues in the CDR3. V was clipped by 7 bases and J by 2 bases; unmatched bases: 5.

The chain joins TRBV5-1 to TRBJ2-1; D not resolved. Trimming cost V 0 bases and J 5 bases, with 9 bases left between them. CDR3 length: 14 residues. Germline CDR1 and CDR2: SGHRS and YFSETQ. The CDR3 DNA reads TGCGCCAGCAGCTTGGGTAGTGCCCACAATGAGCAGTTCTTC. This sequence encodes CASSLGSAHNEQFF.

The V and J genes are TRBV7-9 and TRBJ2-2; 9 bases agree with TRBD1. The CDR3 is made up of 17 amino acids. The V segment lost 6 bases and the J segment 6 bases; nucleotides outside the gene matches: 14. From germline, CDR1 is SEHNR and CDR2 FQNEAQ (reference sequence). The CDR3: CASRSTSVQGASGELFF. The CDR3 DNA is TGTGCCAGCAGATCAACTTCGGTACAGGGGGCATCCGGGGAGCTGTTTTTT.

CDR3 sequence reads: CASSKGTRTEQYF. Written as DNA, the CDR3 is TGTGCCAGCAGCAAAGGGACCCGGACCGAGCAGTACTTC. V and J are TRBV21-1 and TRBJ2-7. TRBV21-1 is labeled a pseudogene. The CDR3 has 13 residues.

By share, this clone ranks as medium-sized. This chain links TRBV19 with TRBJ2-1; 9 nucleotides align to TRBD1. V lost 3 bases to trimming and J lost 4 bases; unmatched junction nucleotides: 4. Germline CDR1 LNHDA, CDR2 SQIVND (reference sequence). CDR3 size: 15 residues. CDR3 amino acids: CASSIGTGFYNEQFF. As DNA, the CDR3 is TGTGCCAGTAGTATCGGGACAGGGTTTTACAATGAGCAGTTCTTC.

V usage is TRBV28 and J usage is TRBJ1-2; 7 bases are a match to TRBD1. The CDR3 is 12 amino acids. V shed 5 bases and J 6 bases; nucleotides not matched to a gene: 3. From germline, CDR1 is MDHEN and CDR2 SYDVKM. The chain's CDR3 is CASSPGQDGYTF. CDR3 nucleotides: TGTGCCAGCAGTCCAGGACAGGATGGCTACACCTTC.

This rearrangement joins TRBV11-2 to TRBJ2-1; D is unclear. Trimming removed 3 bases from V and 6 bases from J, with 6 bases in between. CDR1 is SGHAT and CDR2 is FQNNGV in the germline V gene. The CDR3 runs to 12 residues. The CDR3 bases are TGTGCCAGCAGCTTCGCCCGCAATGAGCAGTTCTTC. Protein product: CASSFARNEQFF.

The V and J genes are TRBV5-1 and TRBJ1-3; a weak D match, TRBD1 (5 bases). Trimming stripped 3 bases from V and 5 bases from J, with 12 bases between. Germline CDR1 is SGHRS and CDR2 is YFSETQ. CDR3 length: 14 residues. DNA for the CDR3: TGCGCCAGCAGCTCGTCCAGGGATAGAAACACCATATATTTT. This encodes CASSSSRDRNTIYF.

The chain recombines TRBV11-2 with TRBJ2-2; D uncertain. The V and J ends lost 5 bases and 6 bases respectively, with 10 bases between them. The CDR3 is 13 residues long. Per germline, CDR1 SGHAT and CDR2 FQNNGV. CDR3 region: CASSPLRPGELFF. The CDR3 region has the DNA TGTGCCAGCAGCCCGCTGAGGCCCGGGGAGCTGTTTTTT.

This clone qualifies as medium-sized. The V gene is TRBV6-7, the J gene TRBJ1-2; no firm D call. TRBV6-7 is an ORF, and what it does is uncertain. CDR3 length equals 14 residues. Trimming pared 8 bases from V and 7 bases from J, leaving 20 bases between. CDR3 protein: CASYQRPGGSGYTF. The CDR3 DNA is TGTGCCAGCTACCAGAGGCCAGGAGGGAGTGGCTACACCTTC.

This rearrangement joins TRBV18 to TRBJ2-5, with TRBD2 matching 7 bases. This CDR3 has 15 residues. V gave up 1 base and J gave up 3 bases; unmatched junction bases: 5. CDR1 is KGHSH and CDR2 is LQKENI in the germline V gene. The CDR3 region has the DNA TGTGCCAGCTCACCACTACGGGGGAGGGAAGAGACCCAGTACTTC. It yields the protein CASSPLRGREETQYF. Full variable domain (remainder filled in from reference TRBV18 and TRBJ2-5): NAGVMQNPRHLVRRRGQEARLRCSPMKGHSHVYWYRQLPEEGLKFMVYLQKENIIDESGMPKERFSAEFPKEGPSILRIQQVVRGDSAAYFCASSPLRGREETQYFGPGTRLLVL.

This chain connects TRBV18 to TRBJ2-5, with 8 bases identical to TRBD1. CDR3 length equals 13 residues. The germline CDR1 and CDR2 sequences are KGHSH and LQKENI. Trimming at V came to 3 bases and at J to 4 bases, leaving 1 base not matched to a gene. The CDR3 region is CASSPGTGETQYF. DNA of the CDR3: TGTGCCAGCTCACCCGGGACAGGAGAGACCCAGTACTTC.

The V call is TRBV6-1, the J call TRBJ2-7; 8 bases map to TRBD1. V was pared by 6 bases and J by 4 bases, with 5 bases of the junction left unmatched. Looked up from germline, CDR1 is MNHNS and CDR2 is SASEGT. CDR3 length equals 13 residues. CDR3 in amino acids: CASSARDRYEQYF. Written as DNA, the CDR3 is TGTGCCAGCAGCGCCCGGGACAGGTACGAGCAGTACTTC.

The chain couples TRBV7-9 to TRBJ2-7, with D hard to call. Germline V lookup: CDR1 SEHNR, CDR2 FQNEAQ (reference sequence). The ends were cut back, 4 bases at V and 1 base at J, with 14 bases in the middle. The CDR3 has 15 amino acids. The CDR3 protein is CASSSRPWGSYEQYF. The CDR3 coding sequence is TGTGCCAGCAGCTCGAGGCCTTGGGGATCCTACGAGCAGTACTTC. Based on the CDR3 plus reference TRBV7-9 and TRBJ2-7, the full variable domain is DTGVSQNPRHKITKRGQNVTFRCDPISEHNRLYWYRQTLGQGPEFLTYFQNEAQLEKSRLLSDRFSAERPKGSFSTLEIQRTEQGDSAMYLCASSSRPWGSYEQYFGPGTRLTVT.

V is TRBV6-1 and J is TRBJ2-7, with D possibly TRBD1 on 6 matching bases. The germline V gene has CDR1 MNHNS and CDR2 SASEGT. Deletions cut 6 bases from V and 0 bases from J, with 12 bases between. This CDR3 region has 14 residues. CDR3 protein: CASSLRGASYEQYF. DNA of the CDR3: TGTGCCAGCAGCCTCAGGGGCGCCTCCTACGAGCAGTACTTC.

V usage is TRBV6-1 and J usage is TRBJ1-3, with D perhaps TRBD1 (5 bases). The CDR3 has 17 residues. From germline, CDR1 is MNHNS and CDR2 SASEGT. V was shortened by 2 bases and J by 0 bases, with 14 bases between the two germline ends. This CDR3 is CASSERARGSSGNTIYF. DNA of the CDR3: TGTGCCAGCAGTGAAAGAGCACGGGGGAGCTCTGGAAACACCATATATTTT.

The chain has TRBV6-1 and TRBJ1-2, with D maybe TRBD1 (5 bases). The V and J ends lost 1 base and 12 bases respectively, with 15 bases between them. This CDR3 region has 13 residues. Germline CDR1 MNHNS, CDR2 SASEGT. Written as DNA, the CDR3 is TGTGCCAGCAGTGAAGGTGACAGCCGTGGACACACCTTC. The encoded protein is CASSEGDSRGHTF.

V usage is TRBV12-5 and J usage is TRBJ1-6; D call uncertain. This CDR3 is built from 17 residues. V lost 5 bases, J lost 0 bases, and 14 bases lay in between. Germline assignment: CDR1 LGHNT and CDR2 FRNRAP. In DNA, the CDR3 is TGTGCTAGTGGTATCCTGGTAGGGAACTCCTATAATTCACCCCTCCACTTT. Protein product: CASGILVGNSYNSPLHF.

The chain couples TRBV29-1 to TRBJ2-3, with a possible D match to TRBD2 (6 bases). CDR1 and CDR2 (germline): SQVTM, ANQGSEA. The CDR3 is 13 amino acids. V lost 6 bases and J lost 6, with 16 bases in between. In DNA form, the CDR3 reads TGCAGCGTGGAGGGGTCAGTCCCGGATACGCAGTATTTT. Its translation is CSVEGSVPDTQYF.

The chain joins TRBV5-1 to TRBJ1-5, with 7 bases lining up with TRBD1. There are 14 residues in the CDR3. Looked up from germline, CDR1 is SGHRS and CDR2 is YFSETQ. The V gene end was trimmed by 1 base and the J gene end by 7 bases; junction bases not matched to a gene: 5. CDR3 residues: CASSLSAGGQPQHF. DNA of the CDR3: TGCGCCAGCAGCTTGTCAGCAGGGGGGCAGCCCCAGCATTTT.

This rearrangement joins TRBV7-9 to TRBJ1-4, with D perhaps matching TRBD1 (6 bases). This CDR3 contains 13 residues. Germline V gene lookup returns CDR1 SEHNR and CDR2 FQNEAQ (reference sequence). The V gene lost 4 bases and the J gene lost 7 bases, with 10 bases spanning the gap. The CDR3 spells CASSSGVFEKLFF. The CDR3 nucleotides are TGTGCCAGCAGCTCAGGGGTTTTTGAAAAACTGTTTTTT.

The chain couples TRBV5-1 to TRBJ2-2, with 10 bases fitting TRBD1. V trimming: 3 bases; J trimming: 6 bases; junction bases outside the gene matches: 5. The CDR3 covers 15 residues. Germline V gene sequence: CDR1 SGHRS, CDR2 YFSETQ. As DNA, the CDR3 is TGCGCCAGCAGCTATCGGACAGGGGGATCCGGGGAGCTGTTTTTT. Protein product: CASSYRTGGSGELFF.